This is a list of T cell receptor beta chains from one sample in a study of radiation and T cells in renal cell carcinoma. Only in-frame clones appear in the TCRdb table, and some are missing; sequencing was by immunoSEQ multiplex PCR. This table holds some 20,000 clones, roughly 60% found once. Sample: tumor tissue, taken from a patient whose treatment was nephrectomy without radiotherapy. Every receptor here comes from a man between 45 and 60 years old with renal cell carcinoma. Each CDR3 is given with its conserved first and last residue. D genes are given only for firm matches. The size entry is marked missing in some rows and otherwise reads once, few, many or a size class.

>14|TRBV19|TRBJ2-7|TRBD1|.
CASSTQGALGEQYF
TGTGCCAGTAGTACCCAGGGGGCTCTAGGCGAGCAGTACTTC
>14|TRBV9|TRBJ1-5|.|.
CASSVGGLNQPQHF
TGTGCCAGCAGCGTAGGTGGCCTCAATCAGCCCCAGCATTTT
>11|TRBV20-1|TRBJ2-7|.|.
CSASSSYEQYF
TGCAGTGCTTCTTCGTCTTACGAGCAGTACTTC
>15|TRBV5-1|TRBJ1-2|TRBD1|.
CASSLDRGGSYGYTF
TGCGCCAGCAGCCTCGACAGGGGAGGTAGCTATGGCTACACCTTC
>15|TRBV2|TRBJ2-2|.|.
CASSEKGLTTGELFF
TGTGCCAGCAGTGAGAAGGGCCTAACGACCGGGGAGCTGTTTTTT
>14|TRBV19|TRBJ1-2|.|.
CASRDTREVYGYTF
TGTGCCAGTAGGGATACAAGGGAGGTCTATGGCTACACCTTC
>17|TRBV9|TRBJ2-7|.|once
CASSDSPGGGAAYEQYF
TGTGCCAGCAGCGACTCTCCCGGTGGGGGGGCGGCCTACGAGCAGTACTTC
>11|TRBV20-1|TRBJ1-1|.|few
CSARSYYEAFF
TGCAGTGCTAGATCCTACTATGAAGCTTTCTTT
>16|TRBV7-9|TRBJ2-7|TRBD1|once
CASSSRGQGRSYEQYF
TGTGCCAGCAGCTCTAGGGGACAGGGTAGATCCTACGAGCAGTACTTC
>16|TRBV11-2|TRBJ1-6|.|.
CASSFSLGSYNSPLHF
TGTGCCAGCAGCTTTTCCCTCGGGTCCTATAATTCACCCCTCCACTTT
>15|TRBV7-2|TRBJ1-1|.|few
CASSLVRSADGRAFF
TGTGCCAGCAGCTTAGTTCGGTCGGCTGATGGGCGAGCTTTCTTT
>13|TRBV14|TRBJ1-5|.|.
CASSQAGLQPQHF
TGTGCCAGCAGCCAAGCGGGGTTACAGCCCCAGCATTTT
>16|TRBV4-3|TRBJ2-4|.|.
CASSQGVGVAKNIQYF
TGCGCCAGCAGCCAAGGGGTGGGAGTGGCCAAAAACATTCAGTACTTC
>15|TRBV30|TRBJ1-4|TRBD1|few
CAWSVRTGVYEKLFF
TGTGCCTGGAGTGTAAGGACAGGGGTTTATGAAAAACTGTTTTTT
>12|TRBV27|TRBJ1-1|.|.
CASSPGNTEAFF
TGTGCCAGCAGTCCCGGGAACACTGAAGCTTTCTTT
>14|TRBV15|TRBJ2-7|.|few
CATSREAASYEQYF
TGTGCCACCAGCAGGGAGGCGGCCTCCTACGAGCAGTACTTC
>13|TRBV7-2|TRBJ1-1|.|.
CASSLSTGGEAFF
TGTGCCAGCAGCTTATCGACAGGCGGTGAAGCTTTCTTT
>12|TRBV27|TRBJ2-3|.|.
CASSFPADTQYF
TGTGCCAGCAGTTTTCCGGCGGATACGCAGTATTTT
>13|TRBV2|TRBJ2-2|.|once
CASRDLNTGELFF
TGTGCCAGCAGGGACCTGAACACCGGGGAGCTGTTTTTT
>15|TRBV15|TRBJ1-4|.|.
CATSRTGQLNEKLFF
TGTGCCACCAGCCGCACAGGACAGCTAAATGAAAAACTGTTTTTT
>13|TRBV6-5|TRBJ1-1|.|few
CASRRYRTTEAFF
TGTGCCAGTCGACGGTACAGGACCACTGAAGCTTTCTTT
>16|TRBV19|TRBJ1-5|TRBD1|once
CASTPGQGRSNQPQHF
TGTGCCAGTACCCCGGGACAGGGTCGTAGCAATCAGCCCCAGCATTTT
>19|TRBV10-3|TRBJ2-1|TRBD2|.
CAIRGVTSGGFSSYNEQFF
TGTGCCATCAGAGGGGTGACTAGCGGGGGGTTTTCCTCCTACAATGAGCAGTTCTTC
>15|TRBV14|TRBJ1-1|.|few
CASSQDPIRLTEAFF
TGTGCCAGCAGCCAGGACCCAATCAGGCTCACTGAAGCTTTCTTT
>14|TRBV4-3|TRBJ1-1|.|once
CASSQDPRNTEAFF
TGCGCCAGCAGCCAAGATCCCAGGAACACTGAAGCTTTCTTT
>17|TRBV9|TRBJ2-1|TRBD2|.
CASSVGLAGSWDNEQFF
TGTGCCAGCAGCGTAGGACTAGCGGGTTCTTGGGACAATGAGCAGTTCTTC
>17|TRBV30|TRBJ1-3|.|.
CAWRSRTVLTSGNTIYF
TGTGCCTGGAGGAGTAGAACCGTTTTGACCTCTGGAAACACCATATATTTT
>14|TRBV21-1|TRBJ1-3|.|.
CASSGGTGDVVIYF
TGTGCCAGCAGCGGAGGGACAGGGGATGTCGTCATATATTTT
>17|TRBV9|TRBJ2-1|.|.
CASSVIYSSEIASEQFF
TGTGCCAGCAGCGTCATCTATTCCTCGGAGATAGCTTCTGAGCAGTTCTTC
>11|TRBV10-2|TRBJ2-3|.|.
CASTGTDTQYF
TGCGCCAGTACAGGAACAGATACGCAGTATTTT
>11|TRBV6-5|TRBJ1-3|.|.
CASILGNTIYF
TGTGCCAGCATCCTGGGAAACACCATATATTTT
>13|TRBV9|TRBJ2-2|.|.
CASSVPNTGELFF
TGTGCCAGCAGCGTACCCAACACCGGGGAGCTGTTTTTT
>16|TRBV10-3|TRBJ2-3|TRBD2|few
CAISLAGTSGGDTQYF
TGTGCCATCAGCCTCGCGGGGACTAGCGGGGGAGATACGCAGTATTTT
>15|TRBV10-1|TRBJ1-5|TRBD1|.
CASTATGGRGQPQHF
TGCGCCAGCACTGCGACAGGGGGCCGCGGTCAGCCCCAGCATTTT